This is a list of T cell receptor beta chains from one sample in a study of blood T cell repertoires in COVID-19. Clones were sequenced by immunoSEQ multiplex PCR, and TCRdb holds only the in-frame ones, with some missing. The data show about 440,000 clones, with about nine tenths seen just once and over 9.5% held by the top ten. The sample was peripheral blood. The receptors originated from a woman in her forties or fifties with COVID-19, enrolled during active disease. The CDR3 runs from the conserved cysteine through the conserved F or W. A D gene is named only where the DNA matches it firmly.

D | length | J | V | DNA | CDR3
- | 12 | TRBJ2-5 | TRBV7-6 | TGTGCCAGCAGCTTGTCCGAAGAGACCCAGTACTTC | CASSLSEETQYF
TRBD1 | 17 | TRBJ1-3 | TRBV19 | TGTGCCAGTAGTCAACGACTCGGGACAGGGGTTGGAAACACCATATATTTT | CASSQRLGTGVGNTIYF
- | 12 | TRBJ1-4 | TRBV12-3/TRBV12-4 | TGTGCCAGCAGTTTCCCGCGGGGCTCACTGTTTTTT | CASSFPRGSLFF
TRBD1 | 13 | TRBJ1-2 | TRBV5-6 | TGTGCCAGCAGATCCGGGACAGACTATGGCTACACCTTC | CASRSGTDYGYTF
TRBD1 | 12 | TRBJ1-2 | TRBV29-1 | TGCAGCGTGGGGACAGCTAACTATGGCTACACCTTC | CSVGTANYGYTF
- | 13 | TRBJ1-1 | TRBV24-1 | TGTGCCACCAGTGATCCCCACCGGACTGAAGCTTTCTTT | CATSDPHRTEAFF
- | 14 | TRBJ1-5 | TRBV7-2 | TGTGCCAGCAGCTTCGGTCGTAGCAATCAGCCCCAGCATTTT | CASSFGRSNQPQHF
TRBD1 | 13 | TRBJ2-1 | TRBV6-5 | TGTGCCACTCTCAGGGGGCCATACAATGAGCAGTTCTTC | CATLRGPYNEQFF
TRBD1 | 15 | TRBJ1-6 | TRBV18 | TGTGCCAGCTCACCCGGGGACAGCCGAAATTCACCCCTCCACTTT | CASSPGDSRNSPLHF
- | 9 | TRBJ2-3 | TRBV6-4 | TGTGCCGGAGCAGATACGCAGTATTTT | CAGADTQYF
- | 16 | TRBJ2-1 | TRBV13 | TGTGCCAGCAGCTTAGGTCCACGCCTAGGGGCGAATGAGCAGTTCTTC | CASSLGPRLGANEQFF
TRBD2 | 15 | TRBJ2-1 | TRBV9 | TGTGCCAGCAGCGCCCTAGCGGGGGGGGGCAATGAGCAGTTCTTC | CASSALAGGGNEQFF